Described below is a single T cell receptor (beta chain) sequence and its context. Some clones are missing from TCRdb's copy, which holds only in-frame ones; the method was immunoSEQ multiplex PCR. Of 7,000 or so clones in the sample, about nine tenths are singletons; the top ten hold 2.5%. The data derive from a study of chemoradiotherapy in HPV16-positive cancers. Specimen: tumor tissue, collected from a patient who underwent chemoradiotherapy. This sequence was found in a human donor with HPV-associated anogenital cancer.

Here the CDR3 reads CASSGDSSRANYGYTF. The CDR3 DNA follows: TGCGCCAGCAGCGGTGACAGCTCGAGGGCTAACTATGGCTACACCTTC. V and J are TRBV5-1 and TRBJ1-2; D is perhaps TRBD1 (5 bases). Germline V CDR1 and CDR2: SGHRS, YFSETQ. This CDR3 is built from 16 residues. V was pared by 4 bases and J by 0 bases, with 16 bases between.